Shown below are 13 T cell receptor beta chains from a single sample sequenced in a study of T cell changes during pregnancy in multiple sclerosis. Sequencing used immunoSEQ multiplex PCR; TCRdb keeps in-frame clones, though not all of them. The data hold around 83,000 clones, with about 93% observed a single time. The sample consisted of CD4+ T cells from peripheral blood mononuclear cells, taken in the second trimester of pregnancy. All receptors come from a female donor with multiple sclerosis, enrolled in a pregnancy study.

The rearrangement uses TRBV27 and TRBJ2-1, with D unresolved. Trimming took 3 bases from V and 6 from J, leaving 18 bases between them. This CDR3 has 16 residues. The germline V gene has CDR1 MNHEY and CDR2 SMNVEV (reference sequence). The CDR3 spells CASSFRSGSRPNEQFF. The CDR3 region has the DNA TGTGCCAGCAGTTTCAGGTCAGGTTCTCGTCCCAATGAGCAGTTCTTC.

The CDR3 coding sequence is TGTGCCAGTTCTAGGGGGATAGGGGAAAAACTGTTTTTT. It encodes CASSRGIGEKLFF. V is TRBV6-5 and J is TRBJ1-4, with a possible D match to TRBD1 (6 bases). This CDR3 region has 13 residues. V was cut by 9 bases and J by 8 bases, with 16 bases left in between. CDR1 MNHEY and CDR2 SVGAGI come from the germline V gene.

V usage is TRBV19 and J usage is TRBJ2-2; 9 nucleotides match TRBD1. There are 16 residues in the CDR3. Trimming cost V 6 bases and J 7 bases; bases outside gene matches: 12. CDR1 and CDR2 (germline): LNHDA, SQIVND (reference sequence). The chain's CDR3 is CASRQSGTGSVGELFF. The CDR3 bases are TGTGCCAGTAGGCAATCCGGGACAGGGAGTGTCGGGGAGCTGTTTTTT.

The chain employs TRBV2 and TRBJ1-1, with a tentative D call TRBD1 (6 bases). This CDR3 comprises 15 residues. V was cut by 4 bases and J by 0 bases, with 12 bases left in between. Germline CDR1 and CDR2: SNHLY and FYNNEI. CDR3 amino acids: CASSVEAGVNTEAFF. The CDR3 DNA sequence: TGTGCCAGCAGTGTGGAAGCAGGGGTGAACACTGAAGCTTTCTTT. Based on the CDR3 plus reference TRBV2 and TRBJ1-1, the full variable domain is EPEVTQTPSHQVTQMGQEVILRCVPISNHLYFYWYRQILGQKVEFLVSFYNNEISEKSEIFDDQFSVERPDGSNFTLKIRSTKLEDSAMYFCASSVEAGVNTEAFFGQGTRLTVV.

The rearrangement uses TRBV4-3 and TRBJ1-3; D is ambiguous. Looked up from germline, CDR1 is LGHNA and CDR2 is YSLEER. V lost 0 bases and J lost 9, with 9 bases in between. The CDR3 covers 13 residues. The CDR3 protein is CASSQESESTIYF. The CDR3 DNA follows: TGCGCCAGCAGCCAAGAGTCTGAGAGCACCATATATTTT.

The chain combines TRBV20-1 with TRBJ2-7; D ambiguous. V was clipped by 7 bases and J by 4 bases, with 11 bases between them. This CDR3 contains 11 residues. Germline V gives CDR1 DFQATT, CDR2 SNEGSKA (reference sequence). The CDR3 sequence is CSVNPSYEQYF. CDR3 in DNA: TGCAGTGTCAACCCGAGTTACGAGCAGTACTTC.

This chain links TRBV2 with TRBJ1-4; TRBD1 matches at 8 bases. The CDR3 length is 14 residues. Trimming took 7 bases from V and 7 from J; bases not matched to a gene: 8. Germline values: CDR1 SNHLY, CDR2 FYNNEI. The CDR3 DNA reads TGTGCCAGCATCAGGACAGGGAGAGGTGAAAAACTGTTTTTT. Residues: CASIRTGRGEKLFF. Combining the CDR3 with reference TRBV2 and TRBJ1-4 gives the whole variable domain EPEVTQTPSHQVTQMGQEVILRCVPISNHLYFYWYRQILGQKVEFLVSFYNNEISEKSEIFDDQFSVERPDGSNFTLKIRSTKLEDSAMYFCASIRTGRGEKLFFGSGTQLSVL.

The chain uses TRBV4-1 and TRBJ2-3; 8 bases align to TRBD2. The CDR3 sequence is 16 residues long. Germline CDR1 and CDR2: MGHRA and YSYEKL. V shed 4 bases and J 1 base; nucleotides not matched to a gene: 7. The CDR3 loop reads CASSLRAGAGTDTQYF. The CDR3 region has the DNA TGCGCCAGCAGCCTTCGAGCGGGAGCAGGCACAGATACGCAGTATTTT.

The CDR3 bases are TGCAGCGCCACCCGAGGATCCACTGAAGCTTTCTTT. Amino acids: CSATRGSTEAFF. The gene calls are TRBV29-1 and TRBJ1-1; no firm D call. V lost 7 bases and J lost 4, with 13 bases in between. This CDR3 spans 12 amino acids. Germline V gene data show CDR1 as SQVTM and CDR2 as ANQGSEA.

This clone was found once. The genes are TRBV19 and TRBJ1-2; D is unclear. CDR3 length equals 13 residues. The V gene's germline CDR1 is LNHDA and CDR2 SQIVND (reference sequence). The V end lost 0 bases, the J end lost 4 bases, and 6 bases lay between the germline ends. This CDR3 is CASSIEGLYGYTF. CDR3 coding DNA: TGTGCCAGTAGTATAGAGGGCCTCTATGGCTACACCTTC.

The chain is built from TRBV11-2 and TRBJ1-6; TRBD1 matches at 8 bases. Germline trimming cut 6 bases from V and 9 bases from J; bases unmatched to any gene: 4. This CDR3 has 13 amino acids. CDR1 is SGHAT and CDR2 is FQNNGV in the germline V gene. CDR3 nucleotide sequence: TGTGCCAGCAGTGACAGGGGTATTTCACCCCTCCACTTT. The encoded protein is CASSDRGISPLHF.

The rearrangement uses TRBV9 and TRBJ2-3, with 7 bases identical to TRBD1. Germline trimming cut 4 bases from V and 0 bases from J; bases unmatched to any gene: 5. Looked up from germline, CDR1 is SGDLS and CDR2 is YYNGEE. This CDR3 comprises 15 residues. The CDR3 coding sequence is TGTGCCAGCAGCACAGGGGAGTGGAGCACAGATACGCAGTATTTT. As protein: CASSTGEWSTDTQYF.

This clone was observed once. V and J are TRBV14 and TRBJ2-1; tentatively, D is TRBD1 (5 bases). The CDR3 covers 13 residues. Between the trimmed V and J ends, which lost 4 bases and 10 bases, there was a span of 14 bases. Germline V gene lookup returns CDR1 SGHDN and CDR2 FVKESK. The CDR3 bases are TGTGCCAGCAGCCCTACAGGTTTTCAGGAGCAGTTCTTC. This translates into CASSPTGFQEQFF.